The rows below give T cell receptor beta chains drawn from one sample of a study of CD8+CD57+ T cells in acquired aplastic anemia. TCRdb itself ran the reads through MiXCR, one entry per CDR3 protein. In the table there are fewer than 85,000 distinct CDR3 sequences, around 70% of which are singletons. The sample consisted of sorted CD4+, CD8+, or CD8+CD57+ T cells (not recorded which) from PBMCs. The source is a human donor with aplastic anemia. Each CDR3 is given with its conserved first and last residue. The order of the fields is V gene, clone size, D gene, J gene, CDR3 protein, CDR3 DNA. The D gene is left open where the match is weak. Where a row states a size, it is once, few, many or the class of an expanded clone; other rows omit it.

V gene: TRBV29-1
clone size: NA
D gene: TRBD1
J gene: TRBJ1-4
CDR3 protein: CSVACRQGEDEKLFF
CDR3 DNA: TGCAGCGTTGCCTGTAGACAGGGGGAGGATGAAAAACTGTTTTTT

V gene: TRBV7-9
clone size: NA
D gene: TRBD1
J gene: TRBJ1-5
CDR3 protein: CASSFGTGSGPQHF
CDR3 DNA: TGTGCCAGCAGCTTCGGGACAGGGTCGGGGCCCCAGCATTTT

V gene: TRBV29-1
clone size: NA
D gene: TRBD1
J gene: TRBJ2-7
CDR3 protein: CSVGDRVFGERYF
CDR3 DNA: TGCAGCGTTGGGGACAGGGTATTTGGCGAGCGGTACTTC

V gene: TRBV10-1
clone size: few
D gene: NA
J gene: TRBJ2-5
CDR3 protein: CASSETAQETQYF
CDR3 DNA: TGCGCCAGCAGTGAAACGGCCCAAGAGACCCAGTACTTC

V gene: TRBV7-2
clone size: NA
D gene: TRBD2
J gene: TRBJ2-1
CDR3 protein: CASTVAGGFNEQFF
CDR3 DNA: TGTGCCAGCACAGTAGCGGGAGGCTTCAATGAGCAGTTCTTC

V gene: TRBV20-1
clone size: NA
D gene: NA
J gene: TRBJ2-5
CDR3 protein: CSASKGPFLGETQYF
CDR3 DNA: TGCAGTGCTAGCAAGGGCCCCTTTTTAGGCGAGACCCAGTACTTC

V gene: TRBV10-2
clone size: NA
D gene: NA
J gene: TRBJ2-7
CDR3 protein: CASHRDPESYEQYF
CDR3 DNA: TGCGCCAGCCACCGGGACCCGGAATCCTACGAGCAGTACTTC

V gene: TRBV2
clone size: NA
D gene: NA
J gene: TRBJ1-5
CDR3 protein: CASGRGRGEPQHF
CDR3 DNA: TGTGCCAGCGGTAGGGGGAGGGGAGAGCCCCAGCATTTT

V gene: TRBV20-1
clone size: NA
D gene: NA
J gene: TRBJ1-5
CDR3 protein: CSASQDISNQPQHF
CDR3 DNA: TGCAGTGCTAGCCAGGACATTAGCAATCAGCCCCAGCATTTT

V gene: TRBV15
clone size: NA
D gene: TRBD2
J gene: TRBJ2-1
CDR3 protein: CATSRGAGGSYNEQFF
CDR3 DNA: TGTGCCACCAGCAGAGGAGCGGGAGGGTCCTACAATGAGCAGTTCTTC

V gene: TRBV7-2
clone size: NA
D gene: NA
J gene: TRBJ2-7
CDR3 protein: CASSDSMLEQYF
CDR3 DNA: TGTGCCAGCAGTGACTCTATGCTCGAGCAGTACTTC

V gene: TRBV15
clone size: NA
D gene: TRBD2
J gene: TRBJ2-2
CDR3 protein: CATSETGLAGANTGELFF
CDR3 DNA: TGTGCCACCAGTGAAACCGGACTAGCGGGAGCGAACACCGGGGAGCTGTTTTTT

V gene: TRBV5-4
clone size: once
D gene: TRBD2
J gene: TRBJ2-7
CDR3 protein: CASSSPGLGTYEQYF
CDR3 DNA: TGTGCCAGCAGCTCACCGGGACTAGGAACCTACGAGCAGTACTTC

V gene: TRBV2
clone size: NA
D gene: NA
J gene: TRBJ2-2
CDR3 protein: CASSDRGVAGELLF
CDR3 DNA: TGTGCCAGCAGTGATAGGGGGGTGGCCGGGGAGCTGCTTTTT

V gene: TRBV7-6
clone size: once
D gene: NA
J gene: TRBJ1-3
CDR3 protein: CASSPVKGPSGNTIYF
CDR3 DNA: TGTGCCAGCAGCCCAGTTAAGGGCCCCTCTGGAAACACCATATATTTT

V gene: TRBV5-1
clone size: NA
D gene: TRBD2
J gene: TRBJ2-7
CDR3 protein: CASSLGGTSDYEQYF
CDR3 DNA: TGCGCCAGCAGCTTGGGCGGGACTAGCGACTACGAGCAGTACTTC

V gene: TRBV11-3
clone size: NA
D gene: NA
J gene: TRBJ2-5
CDR3 protein: CASSLGGTSETQYF
CDR3 DNA: TGTGCCAGCAGCTTAGGGGGGACGTCGGAAACCCAGTACTTC

V gene: TRBV7-9
clone size: NA
D gene: TRBD1
J gene: TRBJ2-5
CDR3 protein: CASSFGQGGYF
CDR3 DNA: TGTGCCAGCAGTTTCGGACAGGGCGGGTACTTC

V gene: TRBV7-9
clone size: many
D gene: NA
J gene: TRBJ2-7
CDR3 protein: CASSLAPGYEQYF
CDR3 DNA: TGTGCCAGCAGCTTAGCCCCTGGGTACGAGCAGTACTTC

V gene: TRBV15
clone size: few
D gene: TRBD1
J gene: TRBJ1-2
CDR3 protein: CATSSQDRLGKNYGYTF
CDR3 DNA: TGTGCCACCAGCTCCCAGGACAGGCTGGGGAAAAACTATGGCTACACCTTC

V gene: TRBV7-9
clone size: many
D gene: TRBD2
J gene: TRBJ2-7
CDR3 protein: CASSLSLAVSYEQYF
CDR3 DNA: TGTGCCAGCAGCTTGTCGCTAGCGGTTTCCTACGAGCAGTACTTC

V gene: TRBV7-2
clone size: few
D gene: TRBD1
J gene: TRBJ1-2
CDR3 protein: CASSTGQGYGYTF
CDR3 DNA: TGTGCCAGCAGCACCGGACAGGGGTATGGCTACACCTTC

V gene: TRBV7-2
clone size: NA
D gene: NA
J gene: TRBJ2-5
CDR3 protein: CASSFYPQETQYF
CDR3 DNA: TGTGCCAGCAGCTTTTACCCACAAGAGACCCAGTACTTC

V gene: TRBV11-2
clone size: NA
D gene: TRBD1
J gene: TRBJ2-3
CDR3 protein: CASRLDRYTDTQYF
CDR3 DNA: TGTGCCAGCAGGTTGGACAGGTACACAGATACGCAGTATTTT

V gene: TRBV2
clone size: many
D gene: TRBD2
J gene: TRBJ2-5
CDR3 protein: CASSVTSMETQYF
CDR3 DNA: TGTGCCAGCAGCGTGACTAGCATGGAGACCCAGTACTTC

V gene: TRBV30
clone size: many
D gene: TRBD2
J gene: TRBJ2-5
CDR3 protein: CAWSSIFLAGHPRGTQYF
CDR3 DNA: TGTGCCTGGAGTAGTATCTTTCTAGCGGGCCACCCGAGGGGGACCCAGTACTTC

V gene: TRBV9
clone size: many
D gene: NA
J gene: TRBJ1-5
CDR3 protein: CASSVGGLSNQPQHF
CDR3 DNA: TGTGCCAGCAGCGTCGGCGGGCTTAGCAATCAGCCCCAGCATTTT

V gene: TRBV11-2
clone size: NA
D gene: NA
J gene: TRBJ1-3
CDR3 protein: CASSGRGGGSPGNTIYF
CDR3 DNA: TGTGCCAGCAGCGGAAGAGGGGGGGGCTCCCCTGGAAACACCATATATTTT